Reported below is one T cell receptor beta chain. Data came from immunoSEQ multiplex PCR; TCRdb stores just in-frame clones and leaves some out. The sample yields just over 150,000 clones, about nine tenths seen once. The data derive from a study of blood T cell repertoires in COVID-19. The CDR3 is 15 amino acids. V was clipped by 5 bases and J by 1 base, with 14 bases between them. CDR1 PRHDT and CDR2 FYEKMQ come from the germline V gene (reference sequence). The sequenced material came from peripheral blood. The rearrangement uses TRBV13 and TRBJ1-1, with D perhaps TRBD1 (6 bases). This TCR came from a man younger than 45 with COVID-19, enrolled during active disease. The CDR3: CASSPTTGSNTEAFF. The CDR3 DNA reads TGTGCCAGCAGCCCGACGACAGGATCGAACACTGAAGCTTTCTTT.